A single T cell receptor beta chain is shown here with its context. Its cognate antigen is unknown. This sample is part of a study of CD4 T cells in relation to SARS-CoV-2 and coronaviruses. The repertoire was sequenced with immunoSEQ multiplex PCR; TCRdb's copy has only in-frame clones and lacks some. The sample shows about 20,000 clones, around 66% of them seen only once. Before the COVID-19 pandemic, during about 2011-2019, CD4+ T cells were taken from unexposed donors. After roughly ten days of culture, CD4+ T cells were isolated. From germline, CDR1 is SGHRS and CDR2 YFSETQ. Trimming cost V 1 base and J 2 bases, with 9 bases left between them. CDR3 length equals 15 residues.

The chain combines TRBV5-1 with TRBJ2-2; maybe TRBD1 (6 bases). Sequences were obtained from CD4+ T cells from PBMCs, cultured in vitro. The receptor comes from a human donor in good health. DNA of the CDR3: TGCGCCAGCAGCTTGCGACAGGACAACACCGGGGAGCTGTTTTTT. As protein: CASSLRQDNTGELFF. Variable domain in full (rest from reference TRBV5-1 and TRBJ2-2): KAGVTQTPRYLIKTRGQQVTLSCSPISGHRSVSWYQQTPGQGLQFLFEYFSETQRNKGNFPGRFSGRQFSNSRSEMNVSTLELGDSALYLCASSLRQDNTGELFFGEGSRLTVL.